The 26 T cell receptor beta chains below all came from one sample that was sequenced in a study of immune heterogeneity within non-small cell lung tumors. Template material for each sample was 550 to 700 ng of bulk tumor genomic DNA. Multiple widely separated biopsies were taken from each primary tumor at surgery. The cohort was untreated, with newly diagnosed non-small cell lung cancer undergoing curative surgery. TCR beta CDR3 amplification used multiplex PCR with 32 V and 13 J primers. TCRdb used MiXCR to reprocess the multiplex PCR reads, holding one entry per CDR3 protein. The top ten hold roughly 15% of the sample, which has around 15,000 distinct CDR3 sequences, under 35% seen once. Sequencing was done on a sample of lung tumor tissue. All receptors derive from a woman aged 50 to 65 with non-small cell lung cancer.

About this clonotype: A read error is possible here, since a much larger clone lies one base away. The chain has TRBV15 and TRBJ1-4; the D gene is possibly TRBD1 (5 bases). The CDR3 consists of 14 residues. Trimming took off 6 bases at V and 8 bases at J, with 16 bases between the two ends. Germline CDR1 reads LNHNV; CDR2 reads YYDKDF (reference sequence). This CDR3 is CATRRGLAGEKLFF. The CDR3 bases are TGTGCCACCAGAAGGGGACTCGCGGGAGAAAAACTGTTTTTT.

This clonotype showed up just a few times. The chain uses TRBV2 and TRBJ2-3; 7 positions match TRBD2. The germline V gene encodes CDR1 SNHLY and CDR2 FYNNEI. This CDR3 spans 20 amino acids. The ends lost 3 bases at V and 0 bases at J; junction bases unmatched: 18. Here the CDR3 DNA reads TGTGCCAGCAGTGACCCCGCCAGTGGGACTAACGGGGGTAGCACAGATACGCAGTATTTT. It specifies CASSDPASGTNGGSTDTQYF.

The chain recombines TRBV20-1 with TRBJ2-5, with D possibly being TRBD1 or TRBD2 (6 bases each). CDR3 length: 15 residues. V was cut by 6 bases and J by 5 bases, with 22 bases left in between. In germline, CDR1 is DFQATT, CDR2 SNEGSKA (reference sequence). CDR3 residues: CSARVPGARGETQYF. DNA for the CDR3: TGCAGTGCCAGGGTTCCGGGGGCCCGAGGGGAGACCCAGTACTTC.

This clonotype occurred many times. The rearrangement links TRBV24-1 to TRBJ2-1; D is perhaps TRBD1 or TRBD2 (5 bases each). The V gene lost 4 bases and the J gene lost 2 bases, with 14 bases spanning the gap. The CDR3 length is 16 residues. The germline V gene has CDR1 KGHDR and CDR2 SFDVKD. CDR3 region: CATSEGDGRPYNEQFF. CDR3 coding DNA: TGTGCCACCAGTGAGGGGGACGGGCGGCCCTACAATGAGCAGTTCTTC.

This clonotype has a count of ten or more. This chain uses TRBV3-1 with TRBJ1-2; D remains unclear. Trimming stripped 1 base from V and 4 bases from J, with 7 bases between. The germline gives CDR1 LGHDT, CDR2 YNNKEL (reference sequence). This CDR3 is built from 13 residues. The CDR3 loop reads CASSQVGPYGYTF. In DNA form, the CDR3 reads TGTGCCAGCAGCCAAGTGGGTCCCTATGGCTACACCTTC.

This clonotype showed up many times. V usage is TRBV30 and J usage is TRBJ1-5; the D is unclear. The V end was cut by 1 base, the J end by 6 bases, with 4 bases between. The CDR3 spans 11 residues. In germline, CDR1 is GTSNPN, CDR2 SVGIG (reference sequence). This CDR3 is CAWSAGQPQHF. The CDR3 DNA reads as TGTGCCTGGAGTGCCGGTCAGCCCCAGCATTTT.

Concerning this clonotype: This may be a read error: a much more frequent sequence differs by one nucleotide. The rearrangement uses TRBV3-1 and TRBJ2-4; D possibly corresponds to TRBD2 (6 bases). The end of the DNA fits TRBJ2-3 better, so the J call may be wrong. Looked up from germline, CDR1 is LGHDT and CDR2 is YNNKEL (reference sequence). The CDR3 contains 15 residues. The CDR3 sequence is CASIQDQGLRDTQYF. DNA of the CDR3: TGTGCCAGCATCCAAGATCAGGGACTCAGAGATACGCAGTATTTT.

This clonotype occurred a few times. This may be a read error, as it is one base from a much larger clone. The gene calls are TRBV11-2 and TRBJ2-7; 8 bases are shared with TRBD1. V lost 5 bases to trimming and J lost 3 bases; unmatched junction nucleotides: 6. Germline V gene data show CDR1 as SGHAT and CDR2 as FQNNGV. The CDR3 is 14 amino acids. The CDR3 region is CASSPQGANYEQYF. The CDR3 region has the DNA TGTGCCAGCAGCCCTCAGGGGGCTAACTACGAGCAGTACTTC.

This clonotype is deemed medium-sized. This rearrangement joins TRBV20-1 to TRBJ2-7, with D possibly TRBD2 on 6 matching bases. The V end was cut by 4 bases, the J end by 3 bases, with 19 bases between. The germline V gene encodes CDR1 DFQATT and CDR2 SNEGSKA (reference sequence). This CDR3 is built from 15 residues. CDR3 amino acids: CSAIRGGNSLYEQYF. CDR3 coding DNA: TGCAGTGCTATCAGAGGCGGGAACAGTCTCTACGAGCAGTACTTC.

This clonotype is classed as medium-sized. The chain carries TRBV2 and TRBJ1-4; no clear D gene. The V end was cut by 7 bases, the J end by 8 bases, with 11 bases between. The CDR3 has 12 amino acids. The V gene's germline CDR1 is SNHLY and CDR2 FYNNEI. This chain's CDR3 is CASMLGFEKLFF. DNA of the CDR3: TGTGCCAGCATGCTGGGATTCGAAAAACTGTTTTTT.

The chain has TRBV19 and TRBJ2-7, with 8 positions matching TRBD1. Germline values: CDR1 LNHDA, CDR2 SQIVND (reference sequence). The V gene end was trimmed by 7 bases and the J gene end by 7 bases; junction bases not matched to a gene: 15. The CDR3 has 15 residues. The DNA for the CDR3 is TGTGCCAGTACTAATTCTGGGACAGGAATGGTGGAGCAGTACTTC. This encodes CASTNSGTGMVEQYF.

As for this clonotype: A much larger clonotype is one base distant, so this may be a read error. The missing conserved phenylalanine or tryptophan at the end of this CDR3 makes a read error likely. The DNA is omitted, as the CDR3 cannot be located on it reliably, and the CDR3 follows TCRdb's listing. The chain links TRBV12-3 or TRBV12-4 to TRBJ2-3; the D call TRBD2 from the table was never checked on the DNA. The CDR3 is 13 amino acids in total, end residues counted. Here the CDR3 reads CASTYLERGGFSS.

The chain couples TRBV12-3 or TRBV12-4 to TRBJ2-3; 9 bases agree with TRBD2. CDR3 length equals 15 residues. V trimming: 1 base; J trimming: 9 bases; junction bases outside the gene matches: 8. In DNA, the CDR3 is TGTGCCAGCAGTTTAGGAGCGGGAGGAGTAGGGACGCAGTATTTT. This gives the protein CASSLGAGGVGTQYF.

J is TRBJ2-2 and V is TRBV6-1, with D perhaps TRBD1 (6 bases). V dropped 6 bases and J dropped 2 bases, with 13 bases sitting between them. In germline, CDR1 is MNHNS, CDR2 SASEGT. The CDR3 has 15 amino acids. CDR3 residues: CASRSYRVNTGELFF. CDR3 nucleotides: TGTGCCAGCAGGTCCTACAGGGTCAACACCGGGGAGCTGTTTTTT.

This clonotype has just a few counts. This sequence joins TRBV7-3 and TRBJ1-1; TRBD1 might be the D (5 bases). CDR1 and CDR2 from the germline V gene are SGHTA and FQGTGA. Trimming cost V 2 bases and J 5 bases, with 12 bases left between them. The CDR3 is 14 amino acids. The CDR3 protein is CASSLRGAGTEAFF. The CDR3 DNA sequence: TGTGCCAGCAGCTTACGGGGCGCCGGGACTGAAGCTTTCTTT.

Regarding this clonotype: This may be a read error, as it is one base from a much larger clone. The chain links TRBV11-2 to TRBJ2-7; D may correspond to TRBD1 or TRBD2 (5 bases each). There are 15 residues in the CDR3. The V gene's germline CDR1 is SGHAT and CDR2 FQNNGV. CDR3 protein: CSSSVTGTDNYEQYF. The CDR3 DNA sequence: TGTTCCAGCAGCGTAACCGGGACGGACAACTACGAGCAGTACTTC.

The chain combines TRBV6-5 with TRBJ2-5, with 7 bases identical to TRBD2. Germline V CDR1 and CDR2: MNHEY, SVGAGI. The CDR3 length is 16 residues. Trimming at V came to 0 bases and at J to 5 bases, leaving 9 bases not matched to a gene. For the CDR3, the DNA is TGTGCCAGCAGTTACTCCGTGGCCGGACTAGAGGAGACCCAGTACTTC. This translates into CASSYSVAGLEETQYF.

This clonotype was observed many times. The chain recombines TRBV20-1 with TRBJ2-2; maybe TRBD2 (10 bases). The CDR3 is made up of 22 amino acids. Germline V gene data show CDR1 as DFQATT and CDR2 as SNEGSKA (reference sequence). V dropped 6 bases and J dropped 3 bases, with 38 bases sitting between them. CDR3 bases: TGCAGTGCGACCGGGACAGGGACCCTACTAAGCGGGAGGGCCCCTGACACCGGGGAGCTGTTTTTT. It is translated as CSATGTGTLLSGRAPDTGELFF.

This clonotype turned up a few times. In DNA, the CDR3 is TGTGCCAGCAGCCAACCGGCGTTAGAGACCCAGTACTTC. Translated: CASSQPALETQYF. V gene TRBV3-1 combines with J gene TRBJ2-5; D ambiguous. The ends were cut back, 2 bases at V and 4 bases at J, with 8 bases in the middle. Germline CDR1 LGHDT, CDR2 YNNKEL (reference sequence). The CDR3 covers 13 residues.

By proportion, this clonotype is medium-sized. V gene TRBV27 combines with J gene TRBJ2-7; 7 nucleotides agree with TRBD1. J gave up 5 bases and V 10 bases, and 17 bases lay outside the gene matches. Germline V gene data show CDR1 as MNHEY and CDR2 as SMNVEV (reference sequence). This CDR3 is built from 15 residues. The CDR3 nucleotides are TGTGCCATCCCCCGAGGGGGCTTAGAGGGAGACGAGCAGTACTTC. Translated: CAIPRGGLEGDEQYF.

This clonotype has just a few counts. The V call is TRBV20-1, the J call TRBJ2-1; the match to TRBD2 covers 10 bases. The CDR3 covers 15 residues. Germline V CDR1 and CDR2: DFQATT, SNEGSKA (reference sequence). Trimming removed 4 bases from V and 1 base from J; junction bases left unmatched: 4. The CDR3 DNA reads as TGCAGTGCTAACCCTAGCGGGAGTTCCTACAATGAGCAGTTCTTC. Protein: CSANPSGSSYNEQFF.

This clonotype was seen many times. The chain couples TRBV24-1 to TRBJ2-2; D gene ambiguous. The germline V gene has CDR1 KGHDR and CDR2 SFDVKD. The CDR3 loop spans 15 amino acids. Trimming cost V 0 bases and J 1 base, with 5 bases left between them. This chain's CDR3 is CATSDLNKNTGELFF. In nucleotides, the CDR3 is TGTGCCACCAGTGATTTGAACAAGAACACCGGGGAGCTGTTTTTT.

This clonotype was found many times. The gene calls are TRBV5-1 and TRBJ2-5; 8 nucleotides align to TRBD1. The CDR3 has 15 amino acids. Germline V gene data show CDR1 as SGHRS and CDR2 as YFSETQ. Unmatched junction bases numbered 8, after V lost 2 bases and J lost 5 bases. CDR3 nucleotides: TGCGCCAGCAGCTTCTCAGGGGGCAGGCAGGAGACCCAGTACTTC. Translation gives CASSFSGGRQETQYF.

This clonotype has a count of ten or more. This sequence joins TRBV5-1 and TRBJ2-1; TRBD1 aligns across 9 bases. CDR1 and CDR2 from the germline V gene are SGHRS and YFSETQ. The CDR3 runs to 15 residues. The trim removed 4 bases at V and 1 base at J, leaving 3 bases unmatched. Here the CDR3 DNA reads TGCGCCAGCAGCCCAGGACAGGGGTCCTACAATGAGCAGTTCTTC. Protein: CASSPGQGSYNEQFF. The full variable domain, completed using reference TRBV5-1 and TRBJ2-1, is KAGVTQTPRYLIKTRGQQVTLSCSPISGHRSVSWYQQTPGQGLQFLFEYFSETQRNKGNFPGRFSGRQFSNSRSEMNVSTLELGDSALYLCASSPGQGSYNEQFFGPGTRLTVL.

V is TRBV18 and J is TRBJ1-1; D is ambiguous. V lost 3 bases, J lost 1 base, and 9 bases lay in between. Germline CDR1 and CDR2: KGHSH and LQKENI. This CDR3 region has 14 residues. This chain's CDR3 is CASSPPNGNTEAFF. Here the CDR3 DNA reads TGTGCCAGCTCACCCCCGAACGGGAACACTGAAGCTTTCTTT. The full variable domain, rest sourced from reference TRBV18 and TRBJ1-1, is NAGVMQNPRHLVRRRGQEARLRCSPMKGHSHVYWYRQLPEEGLKFMVYLQKENIIDESGMPKERFSAEFPKEGPSILRIQQVVRGDSAAYFCASSPPNGNTEAFFGQGTRLTVV.

The V gene is TRBV27, the J gene TRBJ2-7, with TRBD2 matching over 9 bases. There are 18 residues in the CDR3. Germline V CDR1 and CDR2: MNHEY, SMNVEV (reference sequence). With 6 bases clipped from V and 2 bases from J, the junction kept 17 bases outside the gene matches. CDR3 sequence reads: CASRPGVAGESFPYEQYF. In DNA form, the CDR3 reads TGTGCCAGCAGGCCAGGGGTAGCGGGAGAATCTTTTCCCTACGAGCAGTACTTC.